Below, one T cell receptor beta chain is given with its context. The repertoire was sequenced with immunoSEQ multiplex PCR; TCRdb's copy has only in-frame clones and lacks some. The sample consists of roughly 220,000 clones, 70% to 90% of them appearing once. There are 11 residues in the CDR3. CDR1 and CDR2 from the germline V gene are MNHEY and SVGAGI. The V end lost 7 bases, the J end lost 8 bases, and 11 bases lay between the germline ends. The sample comes from a study of blood T cell repertoires in COVID-19. Study information: T cells, B-cell-depleted T cells, or PBMCs provided the cDNA or gDNA that served as material.

Participants came from roughly 24 US areas, aged roughly 18 to 95 years. This TCR was recovered from a man between 25 and 39 years old with acute COVID-19. The sequenced sample consisted of PBMCs or T cells enriched from blood (not recorded which). This chain links TRBV6-5 with TRBJ1-2; tentative D call: TRBD1 (5 bases). The CDR3 spells CASMTAGGYTF. As DNA, the CDR3 is TGTGCCAGCATGACAGCGGGCGGCTACACCTTC.